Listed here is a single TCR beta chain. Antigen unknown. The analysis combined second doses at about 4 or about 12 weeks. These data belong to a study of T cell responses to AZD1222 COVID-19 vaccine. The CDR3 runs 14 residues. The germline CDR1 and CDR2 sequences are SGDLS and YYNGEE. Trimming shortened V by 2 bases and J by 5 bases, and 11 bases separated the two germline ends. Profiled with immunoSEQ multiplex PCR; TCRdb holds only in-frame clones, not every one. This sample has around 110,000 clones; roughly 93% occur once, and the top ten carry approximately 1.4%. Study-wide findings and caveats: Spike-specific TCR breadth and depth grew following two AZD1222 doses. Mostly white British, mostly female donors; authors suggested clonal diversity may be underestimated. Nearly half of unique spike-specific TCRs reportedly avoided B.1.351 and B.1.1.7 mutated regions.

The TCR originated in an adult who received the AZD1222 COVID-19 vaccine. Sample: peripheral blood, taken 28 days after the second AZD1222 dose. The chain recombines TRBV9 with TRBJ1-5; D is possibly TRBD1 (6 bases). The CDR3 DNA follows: TGTGCCAGCAGCGTTTGGGGGCAGGATCAGCCCCAGCATTTT. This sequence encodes CASSVWGQDQPQHF.